This T cell receptor (beta chain) was sequenced in a study of shared clonotypes between healthy human individuals. Study summary: CD4 naive cells filled three plates per donor, CD4 memory three, CD8 naive two and CD8 memory one.

Study-wide results and caveats: Relative to clonotypes present in all four donors, those not shared had lower generation probabilities.

Trimming at V came to 1 base and at J to 4 bases, leaving 13 bases not matched to a gene. The CDR3 consists of 18 residues. CDR1 and CDR2 (germline): LGHNA, YSLEER. Naive CD8 cells lacked CD45RO and underwent positive selection for CCR7, leaving out terminally differentiated effector memory CD45RA+ cells. The count of this clone is one. The target antigen is unknown. Sorted subsets were amplified in replicate PCRs using 200 ng DNA, about 30,000 T cell genomes. The authors' processing: ImmunoSEQ output held junction-only sequences without quality scores, so filtering differed. Only in-frame clones appear in the TCRdb table, and some are missing; sequencing was by immunoSEQ multiplex PCR. V and J calls and clone size follow that table, whereas D and trimming were derived from the DNA. The sample consists of under 2,000,000 clones, less than 95% of them appearing once.

Source material: naive CD8+ T cells sorted from blood. The sequence was collected from a man between 18 and 29 years old in good health. This chain joins TRBV4-3 and TRBJ2-7, with TRBD2 matching over 10 bases. In nucleotides, the CDR3 is TGCGCCAGCAGCCAAGGGCGGACAGCTCCGGGACTAGCGTACGAGCAGTACTTC. This sequence encodes CASSQGRTAPGLAYEQYF.